The T cell receptor beta chain under discussion was sequenced for a study of tumor T cells in aggressive B-cell lymphoma. The CDR3 sequence is 17 residues long. In germline, CDR1 is SEHNR, CDR2 FQNEAQ (reference sequence). With 9 bases clipped from V and 5 bases from J, the junction kept 17 bases outside the gene matches. The table came from immunoSEQ multiplex PCR; TCRdb's copy has only in-frame clones and leaves some out. The sample consists of approximately 7,900 clones, over 80% of them appearing once. The sequencing sample was made of tumor tissue. The receptor was isolated from an adult with diffuse large B cell lymphoma. The chain is built from TRBV7-9 and TRBJ2-2, with 8 positions matching TRBD2. The CDR3 reads CASSTTRSGSETGELFF. In DNA, the CDR3 is TGTGCCAGTAGCACTACAAGAAGCGGGAGCGAGACCGGGGAGCTGTTTTTT.